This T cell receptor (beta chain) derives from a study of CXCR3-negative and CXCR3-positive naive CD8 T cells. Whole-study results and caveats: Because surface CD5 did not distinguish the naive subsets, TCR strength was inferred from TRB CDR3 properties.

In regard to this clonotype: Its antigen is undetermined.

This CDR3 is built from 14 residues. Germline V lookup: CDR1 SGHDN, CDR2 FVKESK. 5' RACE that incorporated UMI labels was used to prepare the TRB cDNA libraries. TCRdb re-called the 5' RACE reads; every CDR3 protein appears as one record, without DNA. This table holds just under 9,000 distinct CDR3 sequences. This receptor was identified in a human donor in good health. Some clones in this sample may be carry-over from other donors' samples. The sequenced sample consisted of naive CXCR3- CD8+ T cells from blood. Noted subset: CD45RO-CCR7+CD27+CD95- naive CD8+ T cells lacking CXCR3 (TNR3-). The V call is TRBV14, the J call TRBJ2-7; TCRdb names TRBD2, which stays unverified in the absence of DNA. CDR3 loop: CASSLGGGYYEQYF.